One sample yielded the 16 T cell receptor beta chains listed below, sequenced in a study of blood T cell repertoires in COVID-19. Some clones are missing from TCRdb's copy, which holds only in-frame ones; the method was immunoSEQ multiplex PCR. The sample lists 200,000 to 250,000 clones; approximately 85% were seen once. Input material: peripheral blood. Receptors originate from a woman aged 70-85 years with COVID-19, enrolled during active disease.

This chain links TRBV2 with TRBJ2-1; 7 nucleotides agree with TRBD2. V lost 3 bases to trimming and J lost 3 bases; unmatched junction nucleotides: 8. The CDR3 length is 16 residues. The germline V gene has CDR1 SNHLY and CDR2 FYNNEI. The CDR3 here is CASSDPGTNDYNEQFF. CDR3 coding DNA: TGTGCCAGCAGTGATCCCGGGACTAACGACTACAATGAGCAGTTCTTC.

V is TRBV19 and J is TRBJ1-2; D is possibly TRBD1 (6 bases). The germline gives CDR1 LNHDA, CDR2 SQIVND (reference sequence). The CDR3 loop spans 13 amino acids. With 5 bases removed from V and 6 bases from J, the gap between germline ends came to 13 bases. The CDR3 region has the DNA TGTGCCAGTAGTTCCCCCAACAGGGATGGCTACACCTTC. Translating it yields CASSSPNRDGYTF.

This rearrangement joins TRBV5-1 to TRBJ1-2, with a possible D match to TRBD1 (6 bases). In germline, CDR1 is SGHRS, CDR2 YFSETQ. V was trimmed by 1 base and J by 5 bases, leaving 15 bases between them. This CDR3 has 15 amino acids. CDR3: CASSLMQGSGYGYTF. As DNA, the CDR3 is TGCGCCAGCAGCTTGATGCAGGGGTCGGGGTATGGCTACACCTTC.

This sequence joins TRBV24-1 and TRBJ2-2; perhaps TRBD1 as D (5 bases). The V and J ends lost 6 bases and 6 bases respectively, with 13 bases between them. The CDR3 contains 14 residues. Germline V lookup: CDR1 KGHDR, CDR2 SFDVKD. Here the CDR3 DNA reads TGTGCCACCAGTCATCAGGGCACGGCCGGGGAGCTGTTTTTT. Residues: CATSHQGTAGELFF.

This clone was counted once. The rearrangement joins TRBV2 to TRBJ1-5, with TRBD1 as a possible D gene (5 bases). Germline values: CDR1 SNHLY, CDR2 FYNNEI. This CDR3 is 14 amino acids long. With 3 bases removed from V and 5 bases from J, the gap between germline ends came to 11 bases. The CDR3 nucleotides read TGTGCCAGCAGTGATAAGACAGCTGATCAGCCCCAGCATTTT. This gives the protein CASSDKTADQPQHF.

This chain links TRBV9 with TRBJ2-2; possibly TRBD2 for D (5 bases). This CDR3 contains 15 residues. From germline, CDR1 is SGDLS and CDR2 YYNGEE. V lost 0 bases and J lost 7, with 13 bases in between. CDR3 in amino acids: CASSVASSIVGELFF. In nucleotides, the CDR3 is TGTGCCAGCAGCGTAGCTTCTAGCATCGTCGGGGAGCTGTTTTTT.

The chain links TRBV28 to TRBJ1-3; TRBD1 matches at 8 bases. Germline V lookup: CDR1 MDHEN, CDR2 SYDVKM. Losses at the gene ends were 5 bases for V and 0 bases for J; bases not matched to a gene: 6. The CDR3 is 16 residues long. CDR3 protein: CASSPGQVTSGNTIYF. DNA for the CDR3: TGTGCCAGCAGTCCGGGACAGGTGACCTCTGGAAACACCATATATTTT.

This chain links TRBV9 with TRBJ2-7, with 7 bases matching TRBD1. CDR3 size: 15 residues. Germline V gene data show CDR1 as SGDLS and CDR2 as YYNGEE. V gave up 4 bases and J gave up 5 bases; unmatched junction bases: 12. This chain's CDR3 is CASSTRPTGTDEQYF. CDR3 bases: TGTGCCAGCAGCACACGTCCGACAGGGACGGACGAGCAGTACTTC. Based on the CDR3 plus reference TRBV9 and TRBJ2-7, the full variable domain is DSGVTQTPKHLITATGQRVTLRCSPRSGDLSVYWYQQSLDQGLQFLIQYYNGEERAKGNILERFSAQQFPDLHSELNLSSLELGDSALYFCASSTRPTGTDEQYFGPGTRLTVT.

The rearrangement uses TRBV24-1 and TRBJ2-1; D perhaps matches TRBD2 (5 bases). Trimming removed 4 bases at V and 8 bases at J, with 23 bases between. Germline CDR1 is KGHDR and CDR2 is SFDVKD. The CDR3 sequence is 17 residues long. In DNA form, the CDR3 reads TGTGCCACCAGTGAACCCCTCGACACTGGAGGACTGGATGAGCAGTTCTTC. Amino acids: CATSEPLDTGGLDEQFF.

The chain joins TRBV27 to TRBJ1-1; TRBD1 aligns across 7 bases. The CDR3 has 14 amino acids. Germline V lookup: CDR1 MNHEY, CDR2 SMNVEV (reference sequence). V lost 5 bases to trimming and J lost 4 bases; unmatched junction nucleotides: 7. CDR3 loop: CASSIRQGGTEAFF. The CDR3 DNA follows: TGTGCCAGCAGTATTCGACAGGGAGGCACTGAAGCTTTCTTT.

The V gene is TRBV12-2, the J gene TRBJ2-7; the table calls TRBD1, which could not be checked here. TRBV12-2 is marked as a pseudogene. The CDR3 covers 19 residues. CDR3 coding DNA: TGTGCAAGTCGCTCCCTAGCCGCTGGTCGGGACATAGGACCCTACGAGCAGTACTTC. This codes for CASRSLAAGRDIGPYEQYF.

V gene TRBV15 combines with J gene TRBJ2-7, with D possibly TRBD2 on 7 matching bases. The CDR3 is made up of 16 amino acids. Germline-derived CDR1 and CDR2 are LNHNV and YYDKDF (reference sequence). Trimming left V 0 bases short and J 6 bases short, with 18 bases between. This CDR3 is CATSRDVGRGAFEQYF. The CDR3 nucleotides read TGTGCCACCAGCAGAGATGTCGGACGGGGGGCTTTCGAGCAGTACTTC.

The chain links TRBV19 to TRBJ1-2; 7 nucleotides agree with TRBD1. The CDR3 totals 14 residues. The ends lost 5 bases at V and 4 bases at J; junction bases unmatched: 7. Per the germline V gene, CDR1 is LNHDA and CDR2 is SQIVND (reference sequence). The CDR3 sequence: CASSPGDSFYGYTF. CDR3 sequence (DNA): TGTGCCAGTAGTCCCGGGGACAGCTTCTATGGCTACACCTTC.

The CDR3 region is CASSEASQGLYEQYF. The CDR3, as DNA: TGTGCCAGCAGTGAAGCAAGCCAGGGGCTCTACGAGCAGTACTTC. This chain uses TRBV2 with TRBJ2-7, with a possible D match to TRBD1 (6 bases). This CDR3 has 15 residues. V lost 0 bases to trimming and J lost 3 bases, with 12 bases between them. Germline V lookup: CDR1 SNHLY, CDR2 FYNNEI.

The chain joins TRBV27 to TRBJ1-2, with TRBD1 matching over 8 bases. Germline loops: CDR1 MNHEY, CDR2 SMNVEV (reference sequence). Trimming took 6 bases from V and 4 from J; bases not matched to a gene: 7. The CDR3 runs to 14 residues. CDR3 sequence reads: CASRPQGAGYGYTF. As DNA, the CDR3 is TGTGCCAGCAGACCTCAGGGGGCTGGCTATGGCTACACCTTC.

The rearrangement uses TRBV7-2 and TRBJ1-3; D is possibly TRBD1 (5 bases). The CDR3 has 16 amino acids. The V gene's germline CDR1 is SGHTA and CDR2 FQGNSA. V lost 1 base to trimming and J lost 4 bases, with 14 bases between them. Here the CDR3 reads CASSLVGNAGGNTIYF. Here the CDR3 DNA reads TGTGCCAGCAGCTTAGTGGGGAACGCAGGGGGAAACACCATATATTTT.